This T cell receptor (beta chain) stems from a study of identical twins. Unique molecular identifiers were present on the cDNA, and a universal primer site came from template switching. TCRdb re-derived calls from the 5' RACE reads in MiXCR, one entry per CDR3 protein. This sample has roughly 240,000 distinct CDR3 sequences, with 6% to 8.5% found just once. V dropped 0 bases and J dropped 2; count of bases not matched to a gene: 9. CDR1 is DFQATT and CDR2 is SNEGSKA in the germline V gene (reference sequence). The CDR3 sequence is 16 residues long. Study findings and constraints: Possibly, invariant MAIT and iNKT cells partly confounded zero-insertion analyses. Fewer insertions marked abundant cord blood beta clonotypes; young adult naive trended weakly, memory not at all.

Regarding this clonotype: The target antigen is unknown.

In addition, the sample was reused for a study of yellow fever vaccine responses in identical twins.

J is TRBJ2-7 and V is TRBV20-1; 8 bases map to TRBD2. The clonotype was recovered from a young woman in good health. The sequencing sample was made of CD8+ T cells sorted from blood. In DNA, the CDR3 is TGCAGTGCTAGAGATCGGGAGGGCCTGGGTACCTACGAGCAGTACTTC. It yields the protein CSARDREGLGTYEQYF.